This TCR beta chain was sequenced for a study of T cells in Graves' hyperthyroidism and ophthalmopathy. Researchers amplified the TCR beta CDR3 regions from RNA transcripts. First-round RT-PCR of the TCR CDR3 relied on the HTBI primer set. MiXCR, applied by TCRdb to the multiplex PCR reads, yields one record per CDR3 protein. The sample has hundreds of thousands of distinct CDR3 sequences, about 15% seen once. The table lists this clonotype with a few counts. The germline V gene encodes CDR1 SNHLY and CDR2 FYNNEI. The CDR3 has 17 amino acids. Losses at the gene ends were 10 bases for V and 5 bases for J; bases not matched to a gene: 17.

The chain uses TRBV2 and TRBJ2-5, with 12 positions matching TRBD2. The clonotype originates from a woman between 25 and 40 years old with Graves' hyperthyroidism. Sample: blood. The CDR3 loop reads CAITTLTSGRGWETQYF. The CDR3 region has the DNA TGTGCCATCACCACATTGACTAGCGGGAGAGGTTGGGAGACCCAGTACTTC.